This T cell receptor (beta chain) was found in a study of T-cell memory formation after mild COVID-19. TCRdb called the 5' RACE reads again in MiXCR, with one record for every CDR3 protein. The sample shows a few hundred thousand distinct CDR3 sequences, around 30% of them seen only once. The CDR3 is made up of 15 amino acids. The V end lost 5 bases, the J end lost 2 bases, and 12 bases lay between the germline ends. This sequence joins TRBV12-3 or TRBV12-4 and TRBJ2-2; a possible D gene is TRBD2 (5 bases). The source material was PBMCs or a T cell subset sorted from them (not recorded which). This TCR came from an adult woman who had mild COVID-19 (a few samples of this study predate the infection). Cell type and time point are not known. The CDR3 loop reads CASSPREDNTGELFF. CDR3 nucleotide sequence: TGTGCCAGCAGTCCCCGGGAAGACAACACCGGGGAGCTGTTTTTT.